This TCR beta chain was recovered during a study of cytomegalovirus exposure and HLA in healthy donors. Overall study: In terms of ancestry, the Caucasian-associated cluster contained around four fifths of the roughly 400 genotyped donors.

Amplification used 60 Vbeta primers and 13 Jbeta primers. The table came from immunoSEQ multiplex PCR; TCRdb's copy has only in-frame clones and leaves some out. This repertoire shows some 70,000 clones, 60% to 80% found once; its top ten account for roughly 5.1%. Donors in the study were healthy people who gave bone marrow. There are 19 residues in the CDR3. With V trimmed by 2 bases and J by 3 bases, 14 bases remained unmatched. Germline CDR1 SGHTA, CDR2 FQGNSA. This TCR derives from a male donor in good health and CMV-seropositive. The sequencing input was PBMCs. The chain carries TRBV7-2 and TRBJ2-1; 9 bases map to TRBD2. Here the CDR3 DNA reads TGTGCCAGCAGCTTACGCTGGGGGGTTAGCGGGGGAAACTACAATGAGCAGTTCTTC. It encodes CASSLRWGVSGGNYNEQFF.